This T cell receptor beta chain is from a study of graft-versus-host responses after intestinal transplantation. The data were produced by immunoSEQ multiplex PCR, yet TCRdb's version contains in-frame clones alone and is incomplete. Found here are approximately 130,000 clones, around 94% of them singletons; the top ten hold roughly 0.15%. Study results and caveats: The recipient marrow held GvH clones, and some of them showed up first in ileum or blood.

This clone showed up just once. As yet, its antigen is unknown. V lost 4 bases and J lost 6, with 16 bases in between. This CDR3 contains 14 residues. Germline assignment: CDR1 SNHLY and CDR2 FYNNEI. Sequenced material: unstimulated CD4+ T cells sorted from spleen or lymph node cells, taken before intestinal transplant. The chain carries TRBV2 and TRBJ2-7, with D perhaps being TRBD1 or TRBD2 (5 bases each). The receptor was isolated from a human donor who received an intestinal transplant. DNA for the CDR3: TGTGCCAGCAGTGCAGGGACCCCCCTGGGCGAGCAGTACTTC. This translates into CASSAGTPLGEQYF.